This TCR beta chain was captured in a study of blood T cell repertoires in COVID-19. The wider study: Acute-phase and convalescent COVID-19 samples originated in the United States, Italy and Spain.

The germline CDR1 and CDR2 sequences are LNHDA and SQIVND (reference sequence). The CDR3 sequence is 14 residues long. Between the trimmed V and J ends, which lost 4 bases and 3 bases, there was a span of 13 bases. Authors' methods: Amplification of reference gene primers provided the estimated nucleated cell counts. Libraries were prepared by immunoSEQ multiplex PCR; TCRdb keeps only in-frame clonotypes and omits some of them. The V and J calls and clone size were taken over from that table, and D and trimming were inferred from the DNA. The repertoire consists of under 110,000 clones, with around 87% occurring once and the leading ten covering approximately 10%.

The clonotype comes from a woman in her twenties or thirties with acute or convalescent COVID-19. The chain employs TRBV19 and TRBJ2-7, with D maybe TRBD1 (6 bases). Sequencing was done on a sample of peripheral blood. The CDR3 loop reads CASSRAGDGYEQYF. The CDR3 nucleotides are TGTGCCAGTAGTAGGGCAGGGGACGGCTACGAGCAGTACTTC. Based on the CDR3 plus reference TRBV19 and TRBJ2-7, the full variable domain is DGGITQSPKYLFRKEGQNVTLSCEQNLNHDAMYWYRQDPGQGLRLIYYSQIVNDFQKGDIAEGYSVSREKKESFPLTVTSAQKNPTAFYLCASSRAGDGYEQYFGPGTRLTVT.